The sequence of this T cell receptor (beta chain) was determined in a study of glioma-infiltrating T cells after dendritic cell vaccination (dated by TCRdb to the mid-2010s). Study-wide context: The cohort comprised 15 glioblastoma patients from Phase I and II dendritic cell vaccination trials, 9 newly diagnosed and 6 with recurrent disease. Patients received autologous tumor lysate-pulsed dendritic cell vaccination between 2003 and 2012. The vaccine was prepared from monocyte-derived dendritic cells that were cultured for 6 to 7 days with IL-4 and GM-CSF and then pulsed overnight with autologous tumor lysate. Each patient got three intradermal injections of the dendritic cell vaccine, spaced at biweekly intervals, in the arm below the axilla. In glioblastoma patients vaccinated with dendritic cells, deep sequencing of TCR beta CDR3 regions served to measure the amount of tumor-infiltrating lymphocytes and to compare repertoires between tumor and blood. TCR sequencing metrics, including TIL content and tumor-blood repertoire overlap, were correlated with survival after dendritic cell vaccination. What the authors observed across the whole study: The response model built on TCR overlap across three groups was characterized as speculative, with prospective validation still needed. After dendritic cell vaccination, a higher estimated pretreatment TIL content predicted longer time to progression and overall survival. The cohort was small and heterogeneous, only a few patients had full blood and tumor sets, and even fewer had initial-recurrent tumor pairs. No direct relationship between TCR clonality and survival was found, suggesting a diverse polyclonal response may matter.

The sample's time point label, in plain terms: after dendritic cell vaccination, including at tumor progression/relapse. Selection of patients required sufficient residual fresh-frozen tumor tissue and over two years of available survival data. An isocitrate dehydrogenase mutation was not carried by any of the glioblastoma patients, although molecular status was otherwise variable. PBMC were collected before vaccination, two weeks after the third vaccination, and at tumor progression if tumor progression occurred. Genomic DNA was extracted with the Qiagen DNeasy Blood extraction Kit. Of note for this clone: Its antigen is not yet known. The sample holds no much larger clone one base away, and base qualities are not on file.

The immunoSEQ assay amplified TCRB CDR3 regions from 1.5 to 2.5 micrograms of genomic DNA, or from all available DNA when less than that amount was available. For multiplex PCR, 60 forward primers for TCR V beta segments and 13 reverse primers for J beta segments were used. To estimate reads per starting template, synthetic control templates were spiked into each sample at limiting dilution. Sequencing produced 87 bp reads on the Illumina HiSeq System. The study's processing was this. PCR and sequencing errors were removed by merging closely related sequences with a nearest neighbor algorithm. TCR overlap was measured as the percentage of unique tumor TCR beta sequences also present in the same patient's peripheral blood. What TCRdb holds here is the immuneACCESS table cut down to in-frame rearrangements. Part of the clones is not present; checked against another copy, under half of the missing clones reflect an unresolved V gene, and the others are unexplained. V, J and clone size are those of that table, while D and trimming were read from the DNA. For this sample the table gives more than 95,000 clones, of which roughly 89% were detected only once. Over 2.5% of the sample goes to the ten largest clones.

The material was blood, obtained after dendritic cell vaccination. This receptor was obtained from a human donor with glioblastoma.

The DNA sequence follows: TGTGCCAGCAGCAAAGCAGGGTTTGGCTACACCTTC. Its amino acids are CASSKAGFGYTF. Rearrangement joined TRBV9 to TRBJ1-2; TRBD1 is perhaps the D gene, given 5 matching bases. The germline V gene yields SGDLS for CDR1 and YYNGEE for CDR2. V was cut back by 4 bases and J by 7 bases, leaving a gap of 11 bases between them. Including the terminal cysteine and phenylalanine, the CDR3 comprises 12 residues. Of all the DNA, just the CDR3 is kept, 36 bases in frame from base 1.